A single sample is the source of the 25 T cell receptor beta chains below, sequenced in a study of CD8+ T cells in alopecia areata. RNA was isolated and reverse transcribed to cDNA, the sequencing template. Assay used: immunoSEQ multiplex PCR; TCRdb lists only in-frame clones, some missing. There are some 190,000 clones in the sample; approximately 72% occur only once, and 1.2% lies in the top ten. Regarding treatment: oral pan-JAK inhibitor, 5-10 mg twice daily. Sample: CD4+ T cells sorted from blood, taken at week 44, from a patient treated with tofacitinib. The receptors were gathered from a human donor with alopecia areata.

The V and J genes are TRBV2 and TRBJ1-2; D perhaps matches TRBD1 (6 bases). From germline, CDR1 is SNHLY and CDR2 FYNNEI. CDR3 length: 15 amino acids. Trimming cost V 1 base and J 2 bases, with 11 bases left between them. The CDR3 is CASSEDSDRNYGYTF. As DNA, the CDR3 is TGTGCCAGCAGTGAAGACTCGGACAGAAACTATGGCTACACCTTC.

V and J are TRBV7-3 and TRBJ1-2, with TRBD1 matching over 7 bases. The V and J ends lost 5 bases and 6 bases, in that order; junction bases with no gene match: 15. Germline V gives CDR1 SGHTA, CDR2 FQGTGA. The CDR3 runs 16 residues. CDR3 sequence (DNA): TGTGCCAGCAGCCCCGGACAGGCCATATATCCGGATGGCTACACCTTC. It translates to CASSPGQAIYPDGYTF.

The rearrangement uses TRBV10-3 and TRBJ1-5; D is undetermined. The germline gives CDR1 ENHRY, CDR2 SYGVKD. The CDR3 spans 14 residues. Trimming stripped 3 bases from V and 2 bases from J, with 8 bases between. The CDR3 nucleotides read TGTGCCATCAGTGAAGCGGATGGCAATCAGCCCCAGCATTTT. It specifies CAISEADGNQPQHF.

The genes are TRBV30 and TRBJ2-7; the match to TRBD1 covers 8 bases. This CDR3 spans 12 amino acids. Germline CDR1 reads GTSNPN; CDR2 reads SVGIG (reference sequence). V lost 5 bases, J lost 7 bases, and 7 bases stayed unmatched. The CDR3 DNA reads as TGTGCCTGGGGGACAGGACTGGGGGAGCAGTACTTC. Amino acids: CAWGTGLGEQYF.

This chain connects TRBV4-3 to TRBJ1-6; D remains ambiguous. Germline V gene lookup returns CDR1 LGHNA and CDR2 YSLEER. Trimming left V 0 bases short and J 4 bases short, with 13 bases between. The length of the CDR3 is 17 residues. DNA of the CDR3: TGCGCCAGCAGCCAAGATCAGGAAGGGAGTTATAATTCACCCCTCCACTTT. Translating it yields CASSQDQEGSYNSPLHF.

This clone turned up a few times. J is TRBJ1-1 and V is TRBV15, with D possibly matching TRBD1 (6 bases). Germline CDR1 reads LNHNV; CDR2 reads YYDKDF (reference sequence). Trimming shortened V by 8 bases and J by 4 bases, and 11 bases separated the two germline ends. The CDR3 is 12 residues long. As DNA, the CDR3 is TGTGCCACCTCGATAGGGGGCACTGAAGCTTTCTTT. Encoded protein: CATSIGGTEAFF.

The chain links TRBV7-9 to TRBJ1-6, with D unresolved. Germline V gene lookup returns CDR1 SEHNR and CDR2 FQNEAQ (reference sequence). The CDR3 runs 14 residues. Trimming stripped 0 bases from V and 7 bases from J, with 7 bases between. CDR3 nucleotides: TGTGCCAGCAGCTTAGCGCTCACCAATTCACCCCTCCACTTT. Its protein product is CASSLALTNSPLHF.

This chain uses TRBV4-1 with TRBJ2-7; a weak D match, TRBD1 (6 bases). V was clipped by 5 bases and J by 7 bases, with 24 bases between them. Germline lookup yields CDR1 MGHRA and CDR2 YSYEKL. There are 16 residues in the CDR3. The CDR3 sequence: CASSIRMTGSWMEQYF. The CDR3 DNA follows: TGCGCCAGCAGCATACGGATGACAGGCTCGTGGATGGAGCAGTACTTC.

The chain links TRBV5-4 to TRBJ1-1, with TRBD1 as a possible D gene (5 bases). The V and J ends lost 0 bases and 8 bases respectively, with 11 bases between them. The CDR3 is made up of 13 amino acids. Per the germline V gene, CDR1 is SGHNT and CDR2 is YYREEE (reference sequence). The CDR3 coding sequence is TGTGCCAGCAGCTTGGCAGGGACGCGCGAAGCTTTCTTT. Translating gives CASSLAGTREAFF.

Of note for this clone: This clone may be a read error of a much larger clone one base away. The chain couples TRBV11-2 to TRBJ1-1, with D unresolved. The CDR3 contains 13 residues. Trimming took 1 base from V and 1 from J, leaving 4 bases between them. Per the germline V gene, CDR1 is SGHAT and CDR2 is FQNNGV. The CDR3 DNA is TGTGCCAGCAGCTTAGGACAGAACACTGAAGCTTTCTTT. Amino acid sequence: CASSLGQNTEAFF.

The chain links TRBV6-5 to TRBJ1-1; TRBD1 might be the D (5 bases). Trimming pared 7 bases from V and 4 bases from J, leaving 16 bases between. The CDR3 spans 14 residues. Germline V gene lookup returns CDR1 MNHEY and CDR2 SVGAGI. The CDR3 here is CASTQDRRGTEAFF. The CDR3 DNA follows: TGTGCCAGCACCCAAGACAGACGGGGCACTGAAGCTTTCTTT.

The genes are TRBV30 and TRBJ2-2; 10 nucleotides match TRBD1. The CDR3 is made up of 16 amino acids. After removal of 3 bases from V and 3 bases from J, the junction contained 7 bases not matched to a gene. Germline lookup yields CDR1 GTSNPN and CDR2 SVGIG (reference sequence). In nucleotides, the CDR3 is TGTGCCTGGAGGCAAACCGGGACAGGGGACACCGGGGAGCTGTTTTTT. Translated, it gives CAWRQTGTGDTGELFF.

This sequence joins TRBV12-5 and TRBJ2-4; the D call may be TRBD1 or TRBD2 (6 bases each). The CDR3 runs to 17 residues. V shed 2 bases and J shed 6 bases, with 20 bases lying between them. Germline V lookup: CDR1 LGHNT, CDR2 FRNRAP. DNA of the CDR3: TGTGCTAGTGGTTTGAGAACACACAGGGAGGCCGGAAACATTCAGTACTTC. Amino acids: CASGLRTHREAGNIQYF.

A note on this clone: A junction boundary mismatches the germline segment, possibly from a read error. The chain combines TRBV10-3 with TRBJ1-5; 7 bases fit TRBD1. The CDR3 spans 15 residues. Looked up from germline, CDR1 is ENHRY and CDR2 is SYGVKD. DNA for the CDR3: TGTGCCAGCAGTGCGTTAACAGGGGGCAATCAGCCCCAGCATTTT. Protein product: CASSALTGGNQPQHF.

This clone was seen a handful of times. The chain recombines TRBV11-3 with TRBJ2-1; TRBD2 matches 7 bases. Losses at the gene ends were 0 bases for V and 1 base for J; bases not matched to a gene: 6. Germline V gene sequence: CDR1 SGHNT, CDR2 YENEEA. The CDR3 runs 17 residues. In DNA, the CDR3 is TGTGCCAGCAGCTTAGAGGCGGGGCGGGGGTCCTACAATGAGCAGTTCTTC. It specifies CASSLEAGRGSYNEQFF.

V and J are TRBV5-1 and TRBJ2-7; possibly TRBD1 or TRBD2 for D (5 bases each). Germline V gene data show CDR1 as SGHRS and CDR2 as YFSETQ. The CDR3 is 15 amino acids. Trimming pared 0 bases from V and 4 bases from J, leaving 14 bases between. CDR3 sequence reads: CASSLARGPGYEQYF. In DNA form, the CDR3 reads TGCGCCAGCAGCTTGGCGAGGGGACCGGGGTACGAGCAGTACTTC.

The genes are TRBV29-1 and TRBJ2-1; D is possibly TRBD1 (5 bases). This CDR3 is built from 14 residues. V was trimmed by 4 bases and J by 2 bases, leaving 12 bases between them. The germline V gene encodes CDR1 SQVTM and CDR2 ANQGSEA. The CDR3 spells CSVVGATTYNEQFF. The CDR3 nucleotides read TGCAGCGTTGTTGGGGCAACGACCTACAATGAGCAGTTCTTC.

The chain joins TRBV9 to TRBJ2-3; TRBD2 might be the D (6 bases). The CDR3 consists of 15 residues. The germline V gene encodes CDR1 SGDLS and CDR2 YYNGEE. V was shortened by 0 bases and J by 1 base, with 9 bases between the two germline ends. CDR3 DNA sequence: TGTGCCAGCAGCGTAGGTATAGCGGGCACAGATACGCAGTATTTT. It codes for CASSVGIAGTDTQYF.

The chain employs TRBV7-3 and TRBJ2-3; 9 nucleotides align to TRBD2. The germline CDR1 and CDR2 sequences are SGHTA and FQGTGA. Unmatched junction bases numbered 1, after V lost 0 bases and J lost 0 bases. The CDR3 totals 16 residues. In DNA form, the CDR3 reads TGTGCCAGCAGCTTAACTAGCGGGGGTAGCACAGATACGCAGTATTTT. Translated, it gives CASSLTSGGSTDTQYF. Combining the CDR3 with reference TRBV7-3 and TRBJ2-3 gives the whole variable domain GAGVSQTPSNKVTEKGKYVELRCDPISGHTALYWYRQSLGQGPEFLIYFQGTGAADDSGLPNDRFFAVRPEGSVSTLKIQRTERGDSAVYLCASSLTSGGSTDTQYFGPGTRLTVL.

The chain couples TRBV15 to TRBJ1-5; unclear D gene. CDR3 length: 14 residues. V lost 5 bases and J lost 0, with 8 bases in between. From germline, CDR1 is LNHNV and CDR2 YYDKDF (reference sequence). The CDR3 nucleotides are TGTGCCACCAGCCCGGGGTATAGCAATCAGCCCCAGCATTTT. Encoded protein: CATSPGYSNQPQHF.

The rearrangement uses TRBV30 and TRBJ2-6; 12 bases fit TRBD2. This CDR3 is 19 amino acids long. From germline, CDR1 is GTSNPN and CDR2 SVGIG (reference sequence). V lost 1 base to trimming and J lost 0 bases; unmatched junction nucleotides: 7. The CDR3 DNA follows: TGTGCCTGGAGTGAAAAGACTAGCGGGGGTTACTCTGGGGCCAACGTCCTGACTTTC. Translation: CAWSEKTSGGYSGANVLTF.

The rearrangement links TRBV7-3 to TRBJ2-3, with D maybe TRBD2 (6 bases). Germline CDR1 and CDR2: SGHTA and FQGTGA. V lost 5 bases, J lost 2 bases, and 14 bases lay in between. The CDR3 totals 15 residues. In nucleotides, the CDR3 is TGTGCCAGCAGCCTGGTGGGACTTAACACAGATACGCAGTATTTT. Protein: CASSLVGLNTDTQYF.

The chain joins TRBV19 to TRBJ2-3; D not certain. From germline, CDR1 is LNHDA and CDR2 SQIVND (reference sequence). The CDR3 extends over 14 amino acids. Trimming removed 4 bases from V and 2 bases from J, with 10 bases in between. CDR3 sequence (DNA): TGTGCCAGTAGTACGTCCCGTATCACAGATACGCAGTATTTT. Translated, it gives CASSTSRITDTQYF.

The rearrangement joins TRBV6-1 to TRBJ2-5; 9 nucleotides align to TRBD2. Germline V CDR1 and CDR2: MNHNS, SASEGT. The length of the CDR3 is 16 residues. V was clipped by 4 bases and J by 5 bases; unmatched bases: 11. DNA of the CDR3: TGTGCCAGCAGTGCTGGGGCTAGCGGGGTGGGCGAGACCCAGTACTTC. Translating gives CASSAGASGVGETQYF.

This clone was counted between two and nine times. The chain recombines TRBV2 with TRBJ2-3, with D possibly matching TRBD1 (6 bases). Looked up from germline, CDR1 is SNHLY and CDR2 is FYNNEI. The CDR3 contains 14 residues. Trimming cost V 4 bases and J 5 bases, with 13 bases left between them. The CDR3 region is CASSARGAEDTQYF. In nucleotides, the CDR3 is TGTGCCAGCAGTGCCAGGGGCGCGGAAGATACGCAGTATTTT.